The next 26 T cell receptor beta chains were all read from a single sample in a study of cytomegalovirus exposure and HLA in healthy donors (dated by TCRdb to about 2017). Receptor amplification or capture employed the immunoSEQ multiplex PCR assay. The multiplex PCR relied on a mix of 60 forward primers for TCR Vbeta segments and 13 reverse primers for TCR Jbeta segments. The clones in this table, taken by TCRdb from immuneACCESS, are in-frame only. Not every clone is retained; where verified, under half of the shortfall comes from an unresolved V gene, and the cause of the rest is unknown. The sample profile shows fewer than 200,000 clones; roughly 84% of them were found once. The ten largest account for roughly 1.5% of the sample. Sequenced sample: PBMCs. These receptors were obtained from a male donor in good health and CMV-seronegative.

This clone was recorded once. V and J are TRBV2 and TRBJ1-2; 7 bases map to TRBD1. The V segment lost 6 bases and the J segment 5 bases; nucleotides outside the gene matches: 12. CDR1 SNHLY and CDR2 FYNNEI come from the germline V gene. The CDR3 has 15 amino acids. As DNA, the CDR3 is TGTGCCAGCAGCGCTTCCAGACAGGGCGAGTATGGCTACACCTTC. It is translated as CASSASRQGEYGYTF. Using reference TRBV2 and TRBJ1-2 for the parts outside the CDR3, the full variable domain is EPEVTQTPSHQVTQMGQEVILRCVPISNHLYFYWYRQILGQKVEFLVSFYNNEISEKSEIFDDQFSVERPDGSNFTLKIRSTKLEDSAMYFCASSASRQGEYGYTFGSGTRLTVV.

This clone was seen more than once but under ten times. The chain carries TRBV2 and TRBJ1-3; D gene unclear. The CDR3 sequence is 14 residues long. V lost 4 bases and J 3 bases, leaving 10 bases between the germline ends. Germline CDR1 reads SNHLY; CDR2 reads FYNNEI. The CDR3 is CASSGGSNGNTIYF. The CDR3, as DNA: TGTGCCAGCAGTGGAGGGTCGAATGGAAACACCATATATTTT.

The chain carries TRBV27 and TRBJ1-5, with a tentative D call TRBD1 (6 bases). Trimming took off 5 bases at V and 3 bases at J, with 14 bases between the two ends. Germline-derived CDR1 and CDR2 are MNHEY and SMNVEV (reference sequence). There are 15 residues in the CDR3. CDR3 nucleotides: TGTGCCAGCAGTGTCTACACAGGGCCCAATCAGCCCCAGCATTTT. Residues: CASSVYTGPNQPQHF.

The CDR3 nucleotides are TGTGCCAGCAGTGCGACTAGCGGGGGCCTTCTCGGTGAGACCCAGTACTTC. Residues: CASSATSGGLLGETQYF. V usage is TRBV6-1 and J usage is TRBJ2-5, with 12 bases fitting TRBD2. Germline CDR1 MNHNS, CDR2 SASEGT. The CDR3 covers 17 residues. The J segment lost 5 bases and the V segment lost 4 bases, leaving 11 bases of the junction unmatched.

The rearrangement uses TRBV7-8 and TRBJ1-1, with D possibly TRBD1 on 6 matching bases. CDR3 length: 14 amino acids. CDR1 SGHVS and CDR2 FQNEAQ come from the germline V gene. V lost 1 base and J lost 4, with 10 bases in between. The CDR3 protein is CASSLEQGSTEAFF. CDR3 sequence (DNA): TGTGCCAGCAGCTTAGAGCAGGGGAGCACTGAAGCTTTCTTT.

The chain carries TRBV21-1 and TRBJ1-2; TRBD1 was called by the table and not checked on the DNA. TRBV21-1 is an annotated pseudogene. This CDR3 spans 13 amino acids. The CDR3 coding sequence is TGTGCCAGCAGCAAAGGTGGGGCGCGGGGCTACACCTTC. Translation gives CASSKGGARGYTF.

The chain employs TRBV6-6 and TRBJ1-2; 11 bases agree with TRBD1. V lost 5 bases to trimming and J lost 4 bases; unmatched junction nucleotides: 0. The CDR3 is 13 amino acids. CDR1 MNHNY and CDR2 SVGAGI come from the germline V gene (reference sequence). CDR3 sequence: CASSGTGGYGYTF. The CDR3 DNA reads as TGTGCCAGCAGTGGGACAGGGGGCTATGGCTACACCTTC.

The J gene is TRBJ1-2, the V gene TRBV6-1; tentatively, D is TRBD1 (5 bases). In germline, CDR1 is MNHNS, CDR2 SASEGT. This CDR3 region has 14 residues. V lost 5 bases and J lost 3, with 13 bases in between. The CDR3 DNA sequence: TGTGCCAGCAGTCTCGGGGGTCTGGACTATGGCTACACCTTC. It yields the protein CASSLGGLDYGYTF.

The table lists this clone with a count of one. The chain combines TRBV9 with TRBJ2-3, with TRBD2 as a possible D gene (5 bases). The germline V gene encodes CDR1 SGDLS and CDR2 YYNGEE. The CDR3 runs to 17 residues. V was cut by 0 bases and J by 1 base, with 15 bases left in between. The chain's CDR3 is CASSVDPRGSGTDTQYF. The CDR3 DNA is TGTGCCAGCAGCGTAGACCCTAGAGGGAGTGGCACAGATACGCAGTATTTT.

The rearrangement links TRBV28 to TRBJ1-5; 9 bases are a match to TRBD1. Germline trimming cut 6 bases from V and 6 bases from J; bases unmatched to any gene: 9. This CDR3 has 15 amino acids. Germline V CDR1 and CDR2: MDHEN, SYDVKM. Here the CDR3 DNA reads TGTGCCAGCAGGGCAGACAGGGGGGTCTCTCAGCCCCAGCATTTT. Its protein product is CASRADRGVSQPQHF.

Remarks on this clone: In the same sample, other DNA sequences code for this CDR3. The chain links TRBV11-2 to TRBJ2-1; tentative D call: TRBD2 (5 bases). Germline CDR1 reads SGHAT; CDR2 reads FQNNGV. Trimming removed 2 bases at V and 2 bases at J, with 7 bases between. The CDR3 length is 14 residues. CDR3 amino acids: CASSLSGTYNEQFF. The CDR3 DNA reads TGTGCCAGCAGCTTAAGCGGAACCTACAATGAGCAGTTCTTC.

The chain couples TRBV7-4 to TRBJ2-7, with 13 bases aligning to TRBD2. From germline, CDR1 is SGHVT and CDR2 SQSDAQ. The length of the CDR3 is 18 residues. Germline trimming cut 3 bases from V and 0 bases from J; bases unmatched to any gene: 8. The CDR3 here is CASSFGTSGIRSSYEQYF. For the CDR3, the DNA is TGTGCCAGCAGCTTTGGGACTAGCGGGATAAGGAGCTCCTACGAGCAGTACTTC.

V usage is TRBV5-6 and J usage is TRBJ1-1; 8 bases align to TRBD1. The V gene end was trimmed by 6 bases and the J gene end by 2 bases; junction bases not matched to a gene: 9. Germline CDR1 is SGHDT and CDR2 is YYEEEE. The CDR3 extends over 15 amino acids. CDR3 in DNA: TGTGCCAGCATCAAAGGACAGGGACTAAACACTGAAGCTTTCTTT. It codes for CASIKGQGLNTEAFF.

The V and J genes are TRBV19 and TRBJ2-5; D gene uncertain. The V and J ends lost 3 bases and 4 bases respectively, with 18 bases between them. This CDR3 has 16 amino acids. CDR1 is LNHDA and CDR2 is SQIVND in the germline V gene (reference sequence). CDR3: CASSIRLEADRETQYF. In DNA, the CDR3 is TGTGCCAGTAGTATTAGGCTTGAGGCAGATAGAGAGACCCAGTACTTC.

CDR3: CASSPEMGRTEAFF. DNA for the CDR3: TGCGCCAGCAGCCCCGAGATGGGGCGGACTGAAGCTTTCTTT. The chain couples TRBV5-1 to TRBJ1-1; D may be TRBD1 (5 bases). The V gene lost 4 bases and the J gene lost 5 bases, with 15 bases spanning the gap. The germline gives CDR1 SGHRS, CDR2 YFSETQ. The CDR3 has 14 amino acids.

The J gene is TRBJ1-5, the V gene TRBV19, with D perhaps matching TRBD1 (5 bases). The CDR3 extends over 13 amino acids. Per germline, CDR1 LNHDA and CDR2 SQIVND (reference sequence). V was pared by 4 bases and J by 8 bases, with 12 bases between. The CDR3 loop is CASSRQGGEPQHF. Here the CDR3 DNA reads TGTGCCAGTAGTAGGCAGGGCGGCGAGCCCCAGCATTTT. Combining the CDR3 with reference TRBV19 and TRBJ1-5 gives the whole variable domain DGGITQSPKYLFRKEGQNVTLSCEQNLNHDAMYWYRQDPGQGLRLIYYSQIVNDFQKGDIAEGYSVSREKKESFPLTVTSAQKNPTAFYLCASSRQGGEPQHFGDGTRLSIL.

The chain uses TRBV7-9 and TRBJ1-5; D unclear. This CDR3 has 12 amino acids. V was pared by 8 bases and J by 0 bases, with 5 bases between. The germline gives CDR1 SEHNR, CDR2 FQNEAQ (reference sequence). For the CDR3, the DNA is TGTGCCAGCTCAGATAGCAATCAGCCCCAGCATTTT. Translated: CASSDSNQPQHF. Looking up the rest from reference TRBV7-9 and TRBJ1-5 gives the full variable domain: DTGVSQNPRHKITKRGQNVTFRCDPISEHNRLYWYRQTLGQGPEFLTYFQNEAQLEKSRLLSDRFSAERPKGSFSTLEIQRTEQGDSAMYLCASSDSNQPQHFGDGTRLSIL.

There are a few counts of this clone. The CDR3 bases are TGTGCCAGCAGCCAAGAAATTTGGAGGCCTAGGGAGCAGTACTTC. Translation: CASSQEIWRPREQYF. The chain couples TRBV4-2 to TRBJ2-7; D might be TRBD2 (5 bases). The CDR3 sequence is 15 residues long. Germline CDR1 is LGHNA and CDR2 is YNFKEQ. V was pared by 0 bases and J by 7 bases, with 16 bases between.

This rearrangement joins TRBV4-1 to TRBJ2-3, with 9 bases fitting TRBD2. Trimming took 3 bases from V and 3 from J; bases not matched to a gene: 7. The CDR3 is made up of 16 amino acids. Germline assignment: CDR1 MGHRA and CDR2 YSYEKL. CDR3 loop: CASSQLAGGGTDTQYF. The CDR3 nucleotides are TGCGCCAGCAGCCAGTTGGCGGGGGGGGGTACAGATACGCAGTATTTT.

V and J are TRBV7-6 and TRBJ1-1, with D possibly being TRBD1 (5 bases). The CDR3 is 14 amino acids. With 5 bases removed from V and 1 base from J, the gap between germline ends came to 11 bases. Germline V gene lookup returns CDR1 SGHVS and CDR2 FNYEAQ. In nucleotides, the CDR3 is TGTGCCAGCAGCCTTACGACAGCGAACACTGAAGCTTTCTTT. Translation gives CASSLTTANTEAFF.

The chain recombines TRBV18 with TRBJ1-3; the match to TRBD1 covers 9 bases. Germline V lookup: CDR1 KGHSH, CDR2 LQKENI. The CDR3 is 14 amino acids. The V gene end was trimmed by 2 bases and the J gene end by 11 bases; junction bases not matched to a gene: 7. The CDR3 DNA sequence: TGTGCCAGCTCACCATCCGGGACAGGGCTCGCCATATATTTT. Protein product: CASSPSGTGLAIYF.

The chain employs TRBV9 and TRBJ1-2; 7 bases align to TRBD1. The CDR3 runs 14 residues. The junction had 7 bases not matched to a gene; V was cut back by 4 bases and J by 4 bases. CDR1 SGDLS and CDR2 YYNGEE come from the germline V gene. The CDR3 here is CASSTIRDSYGYTF. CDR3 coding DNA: TGTGCCAGCAGCACAATCCGGGACAGCTATGGCTACACCTTC.

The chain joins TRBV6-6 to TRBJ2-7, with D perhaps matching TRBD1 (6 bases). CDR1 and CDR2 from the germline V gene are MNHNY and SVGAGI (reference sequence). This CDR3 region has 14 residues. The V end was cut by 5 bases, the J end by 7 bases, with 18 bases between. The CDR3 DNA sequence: TGTGCCAGCAGTCTGGACAGCCCTACGGGGGAGCAGTACTTC. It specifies CASSLDSPTGEQYF.

DNA for the CDR3: TGTGCCAGTAGTATTCGCGGGGGCCGGTTCACAGATACGCAGTATTTT. Protein: CASSIRGGRFTDTQYF. The chain combines TRBV19 with TRBJ2-3; possibly TRBD2 for D (7 bases). Germline values: CDR1 LNHDA, CDR2 SQIVND (reference sequence). V lost 3 bases and J 2 bases, leaving 15 bases between the germline ends. The CDR3 sequence is 16 residues long. Full variable domain (remainder filled in from reference TRBV19 and TRBJ2-3): DGGITQSPKYLFRKEGQNVTLSCEQNLNHDAMYWYRQDPGQGLRLIYYSQIVNDFQKGDIAEGYSVSREKKESFPLTVTSAQKNPTAFYLCASSIRGGRFTDTQYFGPGTRLTVL.

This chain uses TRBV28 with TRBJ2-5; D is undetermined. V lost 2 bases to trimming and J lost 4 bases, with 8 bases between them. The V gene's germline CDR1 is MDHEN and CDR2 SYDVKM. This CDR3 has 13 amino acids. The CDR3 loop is CASSLARGETQYF. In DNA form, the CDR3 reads TGTGCCAGCAGTTTAGCTAGAGGAGAGACCCAGTACTTC.

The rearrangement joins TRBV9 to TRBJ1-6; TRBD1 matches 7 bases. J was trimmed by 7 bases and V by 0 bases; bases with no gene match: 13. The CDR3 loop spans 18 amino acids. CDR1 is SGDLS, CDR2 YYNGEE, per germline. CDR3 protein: CASSVGPMTGQSNSPLHF. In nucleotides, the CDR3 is TGTGCCAGCAGCGTAGGGCCGATGACGGGACAGTCAAATTCACCCCTCCACTTT.